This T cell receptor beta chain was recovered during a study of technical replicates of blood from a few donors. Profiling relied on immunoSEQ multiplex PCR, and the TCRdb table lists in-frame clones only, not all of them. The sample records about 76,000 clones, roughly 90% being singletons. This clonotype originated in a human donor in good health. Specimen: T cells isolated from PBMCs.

The CDR3 region is CASRLTPVYGYTF. The CDR3 DNA reads as TGTGCCAGCCGACTCACGCCCGTCTATGGCTACACCTTC. V gene TRBV5-4 combines with J gene TRBJ1-2; D ambiguous. Germline V lookup: CDR1 SGHNT, CDR2 YYREEE (reference sequence). Trimming shortened V by 7 bases and J by 4 bases, and 14 bases separated the two germline ends. The CDR3 totals 13 residues.